What follows are 3 T cell receptor beta chains derived from one specimen sequenced in a study of blood T cell repertoires in COVID-19. Using immunoSEQ multiplex PCR, the repertoire was profiled, and TCRdb retains in-frame clones only, with some absent. The sample holds over 120,000 clones, 86% seen once. Sequenced: PBMCs or T cells enriched from blood (not recorded which). The receptors were sampled from a middle-aged man who had recovered from COVID-19.

The J gene is TRBJ2-3, the V gene TRBV3-1 (or the pseudogene TRBV3-2); 7 bases fit TRBD1. Unmatched junction bases numbered 7, after V lost 3 bases and J lost 4 bases. Per germline, CDR1 LGHDT and CDR2 YNNKEL (reference sequence). CDR3 size: 15 residues. The CDR3 DNA reads as TGTGCCAGCAGCCACCGGGACAGCAGCGCAGATACGCAGTATTTT. Its translation: CASSHRDSSADTQYF.

This clone appeared a few times. The rearrangement joins TRBV4-3 to TRBJ1-2; 8 nucleotides match TRBD1. The CDR3 consists of 16 residues. Germline CDR1 is LGHNA and CDR2 is YSLEER. Trimming at V came to 4 bases and at J to 4 bases, leaving 11 bases not matched to a gene. As DNA, the CDR3 is TGCGCCAGCAGCCCGAGGACAGGGCCGGGCGGCTATGGCTACACCTTC. This codes for CASSPRTGPGGYGYTF.

V and J are TRBV19 and TRBJ2-2; D ambiguous. This CDR3 has 13 amino acids. V was shortened by 5 bases and J by 6 bases, with 10 bases between the two germline ends. Germline V gene lookup returns CDR1 LNHDA and CDR2 SQIVND (reference sequence). The CDR3 sequence is CASSPLRAGELFF. Here the CDR3 DNA reads TGTGCCAGTAGTCCCCTTCGCGCCGGGGAGCTGTTTTTT.